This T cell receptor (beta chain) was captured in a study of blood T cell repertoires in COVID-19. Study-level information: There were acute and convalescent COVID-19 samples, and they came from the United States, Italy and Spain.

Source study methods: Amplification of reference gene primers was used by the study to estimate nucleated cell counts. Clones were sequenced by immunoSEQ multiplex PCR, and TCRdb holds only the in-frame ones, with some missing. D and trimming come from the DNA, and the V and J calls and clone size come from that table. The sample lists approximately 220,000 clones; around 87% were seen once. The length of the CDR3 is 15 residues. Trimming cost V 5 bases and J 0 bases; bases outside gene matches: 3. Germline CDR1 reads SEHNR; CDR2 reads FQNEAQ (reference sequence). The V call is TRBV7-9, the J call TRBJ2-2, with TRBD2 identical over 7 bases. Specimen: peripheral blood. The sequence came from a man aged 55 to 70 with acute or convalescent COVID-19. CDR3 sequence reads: CASSRAGTNTGELFF. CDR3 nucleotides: TGTGCCAGCAGCCGAGCGGGGACGAACACCGGGGAGCTGTTTTTT.